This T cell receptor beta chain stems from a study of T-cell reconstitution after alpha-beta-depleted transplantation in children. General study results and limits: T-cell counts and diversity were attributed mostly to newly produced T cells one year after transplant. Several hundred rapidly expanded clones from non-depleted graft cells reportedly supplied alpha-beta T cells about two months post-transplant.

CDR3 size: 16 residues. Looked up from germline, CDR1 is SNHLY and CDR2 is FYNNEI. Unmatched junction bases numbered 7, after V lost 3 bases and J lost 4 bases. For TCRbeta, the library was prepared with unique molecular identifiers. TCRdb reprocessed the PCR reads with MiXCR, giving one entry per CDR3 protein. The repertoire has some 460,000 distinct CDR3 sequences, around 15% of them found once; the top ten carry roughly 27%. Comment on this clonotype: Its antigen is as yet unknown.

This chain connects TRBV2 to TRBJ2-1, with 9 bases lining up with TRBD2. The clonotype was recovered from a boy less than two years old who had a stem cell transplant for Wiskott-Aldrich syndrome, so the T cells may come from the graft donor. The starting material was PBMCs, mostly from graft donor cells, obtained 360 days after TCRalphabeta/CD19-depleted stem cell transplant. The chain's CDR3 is CASSELAGVSYNEQFF. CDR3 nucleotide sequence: TGTGCCAGCAGTGAGTTAGCGGGAGTTTCTTACAATGAGCAGTTCTTC.